The clone carrying this T cell receptor (beta chain) was detected a few times. This sample stems from a study of patients and donors after allogeneic stem cell transplantation. The CDR3 is 13 residues long. Trimming left V 8 bases short and J 0 bases short, with 10 bases between. Germline loops: CDR1 KGHSH, CDR2 LQKENI. MiXCR was run by TCRdb on the RT-PCR reads, yielding one entry per CDR3 protein. The repertoire includes approximately 220,000 distinct CDR3 sequences, around two fifths of them detected once, and roughly 11% sits in the top ten. The chain is built from TRBV18 and TRBJ1-1; possible D gene TRBD1, 5 bases. The sequencing input was blood, either unsorted or a sorted T cell fraction (not recorded which). The sequence was obtained from a human donor who was either an allogeneic HSCT recipient or a stem cell or donor lymphocyte infusion donor (not recorded which). It is not recorded whose cells these are; they may come from a transplant donor. In DNA form, the CDR3 reads TGTGCCAGCCTGGACATCATGAACACTGAAGCTTTCTTT. Translated: CASLDIMNTEAFF.